This T cell receptor (beta chain) is drawn from a study of T cell clonality in common variable immunodeficiency. Regarding the study as a whole: TCRbeta clonality was increased in CVID versus healthy controls.

TCRdb keeps only in-frame clones here, not all; method: immunoSEQ multiplex PCR. The sample has about 37,000 clones, none seen only once. Germline-derived CDR1 and CDR2 are DFQATT and SNEGSKA (reference sequence). The length of the CDR3 is 15 residues. V gave up 1 base and J gave up 4 bases; unmatched junction bases: 6. The sample holds many counts of this clone. Its antigen is unknown. The missing CDR3 end, 3 residues past where the read stops, is filled in from the germline J gene. Patients and controls were mostly of Caucasian heritage. Each donor provided 5 to 8 ml of heparinized whole blood. The sequence came from a person between 18 and 75 years old in good health. The genes are TRBV20-1 and TRBJ2-1; TRBD2 matches 8 bases. The sequencing input was peripheral blood mononuclear cells. The covered CDR3 bases are TGCAGTGCTAGAGCTTCGGGACTAGGGTACAATGAG. Amino acid sequence: CSARASGLGYNE. The CDR3 in its entirety is CSARASGLGYNEQFF.